The T cell receptor (beta chain) under discussion was sequenced for a study of blood T cells in healthy people across ages. The study's findings and limits: The CMV status of each donor remained undetermined, and this could have confounded shifts in expanded clonotypes. Long-lived donors exceeded aged donors in naive CD4+ cells and diversity.

Combining a sample-barcoded 5' primer with a J-beta primer mix, a second PCR ran for about 6 to 11 cycles. TCRdb analysed the 5' RACE reads with MiXCR anew, one entry per CDR3 protein. The repertoire has about 970,000 distinct CDR3 sequences, roughly 51% of them found once; the top ten carry 20% to 25%. This CDR3 has 17 residues. Trimming took off 0 bases at V and 0 bases at J, with 12 bases between the two ends. Germline loops: CDR1 SEHNR, CDR2 FQNEAQ (reference sequence). With respect to this clonotype: What it recognizes is unknown.

Around 10 milliliters of peripheral blood were drawn from each donor. This TCR derives from a woman aged 55-70 years in good health. Sequenced: blood. The chain links TRBV7-9 to TRBJ1-5; TRBD1 is a possible D gene (6 bases). CDR3 sequence: CASSLAVDSYSNQPQHF. Here the CDR3 DNA reads TGTGCCAGCAGCTTAGCTGTGGACAGCTATAGCAATCAGCCCCAGCATTTT.